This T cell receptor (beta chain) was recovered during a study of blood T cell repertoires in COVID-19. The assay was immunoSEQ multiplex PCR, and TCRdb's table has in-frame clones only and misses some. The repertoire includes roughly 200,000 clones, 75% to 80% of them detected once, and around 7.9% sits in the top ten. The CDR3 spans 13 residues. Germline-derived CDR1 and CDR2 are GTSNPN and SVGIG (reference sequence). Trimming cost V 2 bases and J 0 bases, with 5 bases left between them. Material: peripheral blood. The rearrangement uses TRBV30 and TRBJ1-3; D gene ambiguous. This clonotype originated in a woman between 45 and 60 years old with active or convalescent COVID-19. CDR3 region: CAWSHNSGNTIYF. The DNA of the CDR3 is TGTGCCTGGAGTCACAACTCTGGAAACACCATATATTTT.